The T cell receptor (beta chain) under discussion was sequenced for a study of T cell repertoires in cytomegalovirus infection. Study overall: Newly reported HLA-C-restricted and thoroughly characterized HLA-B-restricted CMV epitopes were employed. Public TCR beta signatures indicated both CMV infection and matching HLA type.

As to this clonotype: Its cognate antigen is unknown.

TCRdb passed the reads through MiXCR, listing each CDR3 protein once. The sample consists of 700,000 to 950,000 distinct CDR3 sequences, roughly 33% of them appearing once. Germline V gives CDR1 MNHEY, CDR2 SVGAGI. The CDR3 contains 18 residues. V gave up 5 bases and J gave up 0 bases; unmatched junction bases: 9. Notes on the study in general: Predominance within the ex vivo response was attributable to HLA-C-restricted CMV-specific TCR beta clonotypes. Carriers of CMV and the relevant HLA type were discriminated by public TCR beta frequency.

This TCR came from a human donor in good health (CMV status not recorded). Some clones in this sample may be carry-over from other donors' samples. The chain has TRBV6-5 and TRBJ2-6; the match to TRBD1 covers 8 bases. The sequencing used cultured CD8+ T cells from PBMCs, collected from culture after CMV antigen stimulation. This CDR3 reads CASSPWTGPASGANVLTF. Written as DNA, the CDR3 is TGTGCCAGCAGTCCCTGGACAGGGCCTGCCTCTGGGGCCAACGTCCTGACTTTC.